Listed here are 20 T cell receptor beta chains from one sample, sequenced in a study of blood T cell repertoires in COVID-19. The assay was immunoSEQ multiplex PCR, and TCRdb's table has in-frame clones only and misses some. This sample carries under 250,000 clones, 88% of them seen once, and the ten largest clones take about 1.3%. The sample taken for sequencing was peripheral blood. The receptors shown here come from an elderly man with acute or convalescent COVID-19.

DNA of the CDR3: TGTGCCAGCAGTTACTTGACAGGGGGCGAAGGGGAGCAGTACTTC. Its translation: CASSYLTGGEGEQYF. The V gene is TRBV6-2 or TRBV6-3, the J gene TRBJ2-7, with 10 positions matching TRBD1. The CDR3 consists of 15 residues. V shed 1 base and J 7 bases; nucleotides not matched to a gene: 7. Germline CDR1 is MNHEY and CDR2 is SVGEGT.

J is TRBJ1-2 and V is TRBV6-4; D might be TRBD1 (6 bases). Deletions cut 6 bases from V and 2 bases from J, with 16 bases between. Germline loops: CDR1 MRHNA, CDR2 SNTAGT. This CDR3 is built from 15 residues. DNA for the CDR3: TGTGCCAGCAGCCCCACCCCGACAGGAAACTATGGCTACACCTTC. Amino acids: CASSPTPTGNYGYTF.

The genes are TRBV11-2 and TRBJ1-5, with 11 bases aligning to TRBD1. CDR3 length: 15 amino acids. With 5 bases clipped from V and 7 bases from J, the junction kept 7 bases outside the gene matches. Germline V gives CDR1 SGHAT, CDR2 FQNNGV. CDR3 in amino acids: CASSPGTGGLQPQHF. As DNA, the CDR3 is TGTGCCAGCAGCCCCGGGACAGGGGGATTGCAGCCCCAGCATTTT.

The chain carries TRBV3-1 (or the pseudogene TRBV3-2) and TRBJ2-2; the D gene is possibly TRBD2 (6 bases). This CDR3 comprises 15 residues. Between the trimmed V and J ends, which lost 4 bases and 3 bases, there was a span of 12 bases. In germline, CDR1 is LGHDT, CDR2 YNNKEL (reference sequence). CDR3 nucleotides: TGTGCCAGCAGCCTCAGGGACTGGGACACCGGGGAGCTGTTTTTT. Encoded protein: CASSLRDWDTGELFF.

The rearrangement uses TRBV7-3 and TRBJ1-1; no clear D gene. This CDR3 contains 13 residues. CDR1 and CDR2 (germline): SGHTA, FQGTGA. V lost 5 bases, J lost 0 bases, and 7 bases lay in between. DNA of the CDR3: TGTGCCAGCAGCCCGGGGATGAACACTGAAGCTTTCTTT. Translation: CASSPGMNTEAFF.

As regards this clone: This specimen includes other DNA sequences encoding the same CDR3. The chain combines TRBV11-3 with TRBJ1-1; the D is unclear. V was trimmed by 1 base and J by 1 base, leaving 4 bases between them. The CDR3 is 13 residues long. Germline CDR1 is SGHNT and CDR2 is YENEEA. The CDR3 DNA reads TGTGCCAGCAGCTTAGGGAGGAACACTGAAGCTTTCTTT. Translation gives CASSLGRNTEAFF.

The chain employs TRBV7-2 and TRBJ2-4; 10 nucleotides agree with TRBD1. This CDR3 spans 14 amino acids. From germline, CDR1 is SGHTA and CDR2 FQGNSA. V dropped 5 bases and J dropped 6; count of bases not matched to a gene: 4. CDR3 sequence: CASSPRDRGNIQYF. The CDR3 nucleotides read TGTGCCAGCAGCCCCCGGGACAGGGGAAACATTCAGTACTTC.

The V call is TRBV6-2 or TRBV6-3, the J call TRBJ1-5; 7 positions match TRBD1. J lost 4 bases, V lost 6 bases, and 9 bases had no gene match. This CDR3 contains 15 residues. The V gene's germline CDR1 is MNHEY and CDR2 SVGEGT. The CDR3 reads CASSRGQVVNQPQHF. CDR3 bases: TGTGCCAGCAGCCGTGGACAGGTTGTTAATCAGCCCCAGCATTTT.

The chain recombines TRBV29-1 with TRBJ1-2, with 10 bases that match TRBD1. The CDR3 runs to 14 residues. V trimming: 7 bases; J trimming: 6 bases; junction bases outside the gene matches: 11. CDR1 SQVTM and CDR2 ANQGSEA come from the germline V gene. The CDR3 nucleotides read TGCAGCGCCGTAGACAGGGGGACAGGGGATGGCTACACCTTC. This codes for CSAVDRGTGDGYTF.

The chain has TRBV18 and TRBJ1-5, with D possibly being TRBD1 (5 bases). V was clipped by 0 bases and J by 3 bases, with 15 bases between them. Germline assignment: CDR1 KGHSH and CDR2 LQKENI. This CDR3 is 17 amino acids long. CDR3 in amino acids: CASSPPQGSSVNQPQHF. The CDR3 nucleotides read TGTGCCAGCTCACCACCGCAGGGAAGCTCGGTCAATCAGCCCCAGCATTTT.

This chain connects TRBV19 to TRBJ1-1, with 7 bases fitting TRBD1. The CDR3 consists of 15 residues. In germline, CDR1 is LNHDA, CDR2 SQIVND (reference sequence). V shed 3 bases and J 0 bases; nucleotides not matched to a gene: 4. This CDR3 reads CASSMTGLMNTEAFF. The CDR3 DNA reads as TGTGCCAGTAGTATGACAGGGCTGATGAACACTGAAGCTTTCTTT.

The genes are TRBV19 and TRBJ1-5; D is possibly TRBD1 (5 bases). Germline lookup yields CDR1 LNHDA and CDR2 SQIVND (reference sequence). The CDR3 has 15 amino acids. V dropped 7 bases and J dropped 7 bases, with 20 bases sitting between them. CDR3 sequence (DNA): TGTGCCAGTACGAAATTCCAGGGCTCGGGCCAGCCCCAGCATTTT. Translating it yields CASTKFQGSGQPQHF.

V is TRBV5-4 and J is TRBJ2-4; tentatively, D is TRBD2 (6 bases). CDR3 size: 13 residues. The V end was cut by 4 bases, the J end by 7 bases, with 12 bases between. Germline V lookup: CDR1 SGHNT, CDR2 YYREEE (reference sequence). The CDR3 sequence is CASSLGRENIQYF. For the CDR3, the DNA is TGTGCCAGCAGCCTTGGACGGGAGAACATTCAGTACTTC.

V and J are TRBV2 and TRBJ2-7; TRBD1 agrees at 7 bases. The V gene end was trimmed by 4 bases and the J gene end by 12 bases; junction bases not matched to a gene: 6. The CDR3 spans 11 residues. The germline V gene encodes CDR1 SNHLY and CDR2 FYNNEI. The CDR3 DNA follows: TGTGCCAGCAGTGTTACAGGGGATGCGTACTTC. It yields the protein CASSVTGDAYF.

V and J are TRBV11-3 and TRBJ2-5, with 8 bases identical to TRBD2. The germline V gene has CDR1 SGHNT and CDR2 YENEEA. V gave up 3 bases and J gave up 2 bases; unmatched junction bases: 8. The CDR3 consists of 16 residues. CDR3 DNA: TGTGCCAGCAGCTTCGGGGCGGGAGGCTTACAAGAGACCCAGTACTTC. It specifies CASSFGAGGLQETQYF. The whole variable domain, filled in from reference TRBV11-3 and TRBJ2-5, reads EAGVVQSPRYKIIEKKQPVAFWCNPISGHNTLYWYLQNLGQGPELLIRYENEEAVDDSQLPKDRFSAERLKGVDSTLKIQPAELGDSAVYLCASSFGAGGLQETQYFGPGTRLLVL.

CDR3 coding DNA: TGTGCCACCAGCCACTCGGCTAGCGGGAGGTACAATGAGCAGTTCTTC. It yields the protein CATSHSASGRYNEQFF. This sequence joins TRBV24-1 and TRBJ2-1; TRBD2 aligns across 11 bases. Germline assignment: CDR1 KGHDR and CDR2 SFDVKD. The V gene end was trimmed by 7 bases and the J gene end by 4 bases; junction bases not matched to a gene: 8. The CDR3 length is 16 residues.

This clone has a single count. DNA of the CDR3: TGCGCCAGCAGCTTGGACAGGCCCGCAGATACGCAGTATTTT. Protein sequence: CASSLDRPADTQYF. This chain joins TRBV5-1 and TRBJ2-3; D may be TRBD1 (5 bases). V lost 0 bases to trimming and J lost 4 bases, with 9 bases between them. The germline V gene encodes CDR1 SGHRS and CDR2 YFSETQ. This CDR3 contains 14 residues.

The rearrangement joins TRBV18 to TRBJ2-4; D perhaps matches TRBD2 (6 bases). Germline V CDR1 and CDR2: KGHSH, LQKENI. The CDR3 spans 16 residues. Trimming took off 0 bases at V and 4 bases at J, with 13 bases between the two ends. The CDR3 sequence is CASSPPGLRTKNIQYF. CDR3 sequence (DNA): TGTGCCAGCTCACCACCGGGACTCCGGACGAAAAACATTCAGTACTTC.

The chain couples TRBV9 to TRBJ2-7, with TRBD1 identical over 10 bases. The length of the CDR3 is 15 residues. After removal of 0 bases from V and 6 bases from J, the junction contained 6 bases not matched to a gene. Germline values: CDR1 SGDLS, CDR2 YYNGEE. The CDR3 DNA reads as TGTGCCAGCAGCGTAGCTGGACAGGGGGTATCCGAGCAGTACTTC. Translated, it gives CASSVAGQGVSEQYF.

The chain recombines TRBV7-2 with TRBJ2-5; 14 bases are a match to TRBD2. CDR1 and CDR2 (germline): SGHTA, FQGNSA. The CDR3 runs to 18 residues. Trimming removed 3 bases from V and 5 bases from J; junction bases left unmatched: 11. The CDR3: CASSLGLAGVEVRETQYF. The CDR3 bases are TGTGCCAGCAGCTTGGGACTAGCGGGGGTAGAGGTCCGGGAGACCCAGTACTTC.